The 21 T cell receptor beta chains given below trace back to one sample, sequenced in a study of blood T cells in healthy people across ages. A second PCR of 7 to 11 cycles used a sample-barcoded 5' primer and a J-beta primer mix. TCRdb re-called the 5' RACE reads through MiXCR, storing one row per CDR3 protein. The table lists 1.5 million to 1.9 million distinct CDR3 sequences, 35% to 45% of them singletons. The sequenced sample was blood. The receptors stem from a woman aged 18-29 years in good health.

This clonotype was counted at least ten times. The chain carries TRBV2 and TRBJ1-2; D gene ambiguous. The CDR3 sequence is 14 residues long. V was trimmed by 4 bases and J by 0 bases, leaving 9 bases between them. The germline V gene has CDR1 SNHLY and CDR2 FYNNEI. The CDR3 is CASSVVTTNYGYTF. CDR3 nucleotides: TGTGCCAGCAGTGTAGTGACAACTAACTATGGCTACACCTTC.

The chain couples TRBV6-6 to TRBJ2-7; unclear D gene. Germline V gene data show CDR1 as MNHNY and CDR2 as SVGAGI (reference sequence). Trimming removed 3 bases at V and 9 bases at J, with 15 bases between. The CDR3 sequence is 13 residues long. The CDR3 sequence: CASSYGNPTGQYF. The CDR3 DNA reads TGTGCCAGCAGTTATGGCAACCCCACCGGGCAGTACTTC.

The CDR3 protein is CASSPPEGSAGYHALTDTQYF. DNA of the CDR3: TGTGCCAGCTCACCACCCGAGGGTTCCGCGGGCTACCACGCCCTCACAGATACGCAGTATTTT. The chain employs TRBV18 and TRBJ2-3; weak D call: TRBD2 (5 bases). Trimming left V 0 bases short and J 2 bases short, with 27 bases between. The CDR3 has 21 amino acids. CDR1 KGHSH and CDR2 LQKENI come from the germline V gene.

About this clonotype: An end of the junction differs from the germline gene, which may be a read error. The chain is built from TRBV7-7 and TRBJ2-5; no definite D call. Germline CDR1 reads SSHAT; CDR2 reads FNYEAQ (reference sequence). The CDR3 is 15 residues long. In DNA, the CDR3 is TGTGCTAGCAGCTTTGACCTTATGGGTCGAGAGACCCAGTACTTC. Translated, it gives CASSFDLMGRETQYF.

This clonotype was observed a few times. This sequence joins TRBV6-5 and TRBJ2-1, with D possibly matching TRBD1 (6 bases). Trimming pared 6 bases from V and 1 base from J, leaving 16 bases between. The CDR3 spans 16 residues. Germline-derived CDR1 and CDR2 are MNHEY and SVGAGI. The CDR3, as DNA: TGTGCCAGCAGCTCTCTCAGGGGAGAGTCCTACAATGAGCAGTTCTTC. Residues: CASSSLRGESYNEQFF.

This chain joins TRBV6-6 and TRBJ2-1; D may be TRBD2 (6 bases). From germline, CDR1 is MNHNY and CDR2 SVGAGI (reference sequence). Trimming took off 5 bases at V and 10 bases at J, with 24 bases between the two ends. This CDR3 is 16 amino acids long. The CDR3 region has the DNA TGTGCCAGCAGTCACCCTGGGACTGGCCCGAGTGGCGAGCAGTTCTTC. Translated, it gives CASSHPGTGPSGEQFF.

The rearrangement joins TRBV5-1 to TRBJ2-1; D remains ambiguous. Germline CDR1 reads SGHRS; CDR2 reads YFSETQ. This CDR3 is 13 amino acids long. The germline V and J ends were trimmed by 0 bases and 6 bases, with 7 bases remaining between them. Written as DNA, the CDR3 is TGCGCCAGCAGCTTGGCACCAGGCAATGAGCAGTTCTTC. It codes for CASSLAPGNEQFF.

This clonotype was seen a handful of times. This chain connects TRBV7-2 to TRBJ1-2, with D possibly being TRBD1 (5 bases). From germline, CDR1 is SGHTA and CDR2 FQGNSA. This CDR3 is 13 amino acids long. V dropped 3 bases and J dropped 10 bases, with 15 bases sitting between them. The CDR3: CASSFPGGGDYTF. DNA of the CDR3: TGTGCCAGCAGCTTCCCAGGCGGGGGTGACTACACCTTC.

The rearrangement uses TRBV9 and TRBJ2-1; D gene uncertain. Germline V gene data show CDR1 as SGDLS and CDR2 as YYNGEE. This CDR3 has 14 residues. V lost 0 bases, J lost 7 bases, and 11 bases lay in between. CDR3 sequence (DNA): TGTGCCAGCAGCGTAGACGCATTCGGAAATGAGCAGTTCTTC. The encoded protein is CASSVDAFGNEQFF.

This chain uses TRBV20-1 with TRBJ2-1; D is possibly TRBD2 (6 bases). CDR1 DFQATT and CDR2 SNEGSKA come from the germline V gene (reference sequence). The V gene lost 4 bases and the J gene lost 6 bases, with 16 bases spanning the gap. CDR3 length: 14 residues. CDR3 residues: CSATVSGPSNEQFF. The CDR3 region has the DNA TGCAGTGCTACGGTCAGCGGGCCCTCCAATGAGCAGTTCTTC.

V and J are TRBV5-1 and TRBJ1-1, with D uncertain. Trimming stripped 4 bases from V and 8 bases from J, with 12 bases between. Germline-derived CDR1 and CDR2 are SGHRS and YFSETQ. CDR3 length equals 12 residues. CDR3 loop: CASSLSGVEAFF. The CDR3 DNA is TGCGCCAGCAGCCTTTCCGGGGTAGAAGCTTTCTTT.

The chain joins TRBV12-3 or TRBV12-4 to TRBJ2-1; a possible D gene is TRBD2 (5 bases). This CDR3 is 16 amino acids long. V lost 6 bases and J 4 bases, leaving 19 bases between the germline ends. The CDR3 reads CASSHASTTGYNEQFF. The CDR3 DNA reads TGTGCCAGCAGCCACGCGAGCACTACGGGGTACAATGAGCAGTTCTTC.

This clonotype was observed a few times. The V call is TRBV4-2, the J call TRBJ2-6; possibly TRBD1 or TRBD2 for D (5 bases each). The CDR3 runs to 16 residues. With 0 bases removed from V and 4 bases from J, the gap between germline ends came to 10 bases. CDR1 is LGHNA and CDR2 is YNFKEQ in the germline V gene. The CDR3 bases are TGTGCCAGCAGCCAAGAACGAGGGGTCGGGGCCAACGTCCTGACTTTC. Its protein product is CASSQERGVGANVLTF.

This chain joins TRBV7-2 and TRBJ2-1; the match to TRBD1 covers 7 bases. This CDR3 contains 12 residues. Losses at the gene ends were 6 bases for V and 10 bases for J; bases not matched to a gene: 6. Germline-derived CDR1 and CDR2 are SGHTA and FQGNSA. CDR3 nucleotide sequence: TGTGCCAGCAGTAGGGACAGTTACGAGCAGTTCTTC. Translation gives CASSRDSYEQFF.

The rearrangement uses TRBV7-9 and TRBJ1-2; D not certain. CDR1 is SEHNR and CDR2 is FQNEAQ in the germline V gene (reference sequence). The germline V and J ends were trimmed by 0 bases and 3 bases, with 11 bases remaining between them. CDR3 length: 15 residues. As DNA, the CDR3 is TGTGCCAGCAGCTTAGCCGGACTTAATTACTATGGCTACACCTTC. Translating it yields CASSLAGLNYYGYTF.

V and J are TRBV5-6 and TRBJ2-1, with 7 bases matching TRBD1. Germline V gene sequence: CDR1 SGHDT, CDR2 YYEEEE. The CDR3 runs 16 residues. Losses at the gene ends were 2 bases for V and 0 bases for J; bases not matched to a gene: 5. The CDR3, as DNA: TGTGCCAGCAGCTTTGGACAGGCGAGCTCCTACAATGAGCAGTTCTTC. Amino acid sequence: CASSFGQASSYNEQFF.

The genes are TRBV28 and TRBJ2-7; D gene ambiguous. Germline CDR1 is MDHEN and CDR2 is SYDVKM. V was shortened by 2 bases and J by 2 bases, with 13 bases between the two germline ends. The CDR3 runs 15 residues. DNA of the CDR3: TGTGCCAGCAGTTTAAATTGGCAGGTAGCCTACGAGCAGTACTTC. Protein product: CASSLNWQVAYEQYF.

In its sample, this clonotype was seen a few times. V gene TRBV5-1 combines with J gene TRBJ1-4; 10 nucleotides align to TRBD1. Germline loops: CDR1 SGHRS, CDR2 YFSETQ. The V segment lost 4 bases and the J segment 8 bases; nucleotides outside the gene matches: 5. The CDR3 consists of 14 residues. The CDR3 DNA follows: TGCGCCAGCAGCCCCTGGACAGGGGGAGAAAAACTGTTTTTT. Amino acids: CASSPWTGGEKLFF.

This clonotype was observed a few times. The chain combines TRBV6-5 with TRBJ1-5, with 8 bases matching TRBD1. The CDR3 totals 14 residues. The V gene's germline CDR1 is MNHEY and CDR2 SVGAGI. Trimming removed 6 bases from V and 4 bases from J; junction bases left unmatched: 5. The CDR3 coding sequence is TGTGCCAGCAGACGGGACAGGACGAATCAGCCCCAGCATTTT. Translation: CASRRDRTNQPQHF.

As for this clonotype: The germline gene is not matched at one end of the junction; a read error may be the cause. This chain connects TRBV2 to TRBJ1-2; D is unclear. CDR3 length: 13 amino acids. From germline, CDR1 is SNHLY and CDR2 FYNNEI. CDR3 DNA sequence: TGTGCCAGCAGTGAAGGTGGCCTCTATGGCCACACCTTC. It encodes CASSEGGLYGHTF.

A note on this clonotype: One end of the junction does not line up with germline, which may come from a read error. The chain is built from TRBV29-1 and TRBJ2-1; D perhaps matches TRBD2 (5 bases). This CDR3 contains 16 residues. The germline CDR1 and CDR2 sequences are SQVTM and ANQGSEA. CDR3 sequence (DNA): TGCAGCGTTCCGATGGGGTGGGAGTCGTCCTACGATGAGCAGTTCTTC. Its protein is CSVPMGWESSYDEQFF.